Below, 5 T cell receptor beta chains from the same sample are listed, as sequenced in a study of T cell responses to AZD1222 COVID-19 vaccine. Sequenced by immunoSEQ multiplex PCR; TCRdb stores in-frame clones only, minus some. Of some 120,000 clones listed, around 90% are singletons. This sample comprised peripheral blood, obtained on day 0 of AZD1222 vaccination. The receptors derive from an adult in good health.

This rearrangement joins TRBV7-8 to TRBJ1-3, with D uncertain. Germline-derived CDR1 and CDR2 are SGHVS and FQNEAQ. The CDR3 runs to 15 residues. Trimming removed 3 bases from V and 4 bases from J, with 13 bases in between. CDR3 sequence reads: CASSFLIGIGNTIYF. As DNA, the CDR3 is TGTGCCAGCAGCTTCCTAATAGGTATCGGAAACACCATATATTTT.

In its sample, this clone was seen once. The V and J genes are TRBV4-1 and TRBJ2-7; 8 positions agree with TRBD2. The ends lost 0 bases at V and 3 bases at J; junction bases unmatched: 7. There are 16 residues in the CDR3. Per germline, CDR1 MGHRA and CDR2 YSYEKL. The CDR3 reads CASSQDLPGGNYEQYF. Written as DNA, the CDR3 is TGCGCCAGCAGCCAAGATCTCCCGGGGGGGAACTACGAGCAGTACTTC.

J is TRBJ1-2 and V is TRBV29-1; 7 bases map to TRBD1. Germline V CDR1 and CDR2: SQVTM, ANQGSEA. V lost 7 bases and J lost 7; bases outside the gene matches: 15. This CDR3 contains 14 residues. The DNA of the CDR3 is TGCAGCGCCATAATACAGGGGCGTTGGGTTGGCTACACCTTC. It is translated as CSAIIQGRWVGYTF.

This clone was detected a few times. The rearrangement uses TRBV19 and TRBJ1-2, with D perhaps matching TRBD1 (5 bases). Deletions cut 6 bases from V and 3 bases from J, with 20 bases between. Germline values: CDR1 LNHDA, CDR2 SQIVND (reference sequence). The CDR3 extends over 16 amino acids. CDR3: CASRRKGSSGDYGYTF. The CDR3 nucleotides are TGTGCCAGTAGGCGAAAGGGGAGTTCGGGGGACTATGGCTACACCTTC.

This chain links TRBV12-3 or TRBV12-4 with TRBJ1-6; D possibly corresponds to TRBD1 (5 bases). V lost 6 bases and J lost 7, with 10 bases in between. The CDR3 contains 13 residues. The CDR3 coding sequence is TGTGCCAGCAGGGGGCAGCCCAATTCACCCCTCCACTTT. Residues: CASRGQPNSPLHF.